This TCR beta chain derives from a study of blood T cell repertoires in COVID-19. From germline, CDR1 is SGDLS and CDR2 YYNGEE. The CDR3 sequence is 17 residues long. V was clipped by 3 bases and J by 1 base; unmatched bases: 7. The data were produced by immunoSEQ multiplex PCR, yet TCRdb's version contains in-frame clones alone and is incomplete. This table has around 200,000 clones, roughly 89% appearing once. Sequenced: peripheral blood. This sequence originates from a man between 18 and 35 years old with active or convalescent COVID-19. This rearrangement joins TRBV9 to TRBJ2-3; 11 bases agree with TRBD2. Written as DNA, the CDR3 is TGTGCCAGCAGCGGTGACCCGGGACTAGCGGGCACAGATACGCAGTATTTT. This codes for CASSGDPGLAGTDTQYF. Based on the CDR3 plus reference TRBV9 and TRBJ2-3, the full variable domain is DSGVTQTPKHLITATGQRVTLRCSPRSGDLSVYWYQQSLDQGLQFLIQYYNGEERAKGNILERFSAQQFPDLHSELNLSSLELGDSALYFCASSGDPGLAGTDTQYFGPGTRLTVL.